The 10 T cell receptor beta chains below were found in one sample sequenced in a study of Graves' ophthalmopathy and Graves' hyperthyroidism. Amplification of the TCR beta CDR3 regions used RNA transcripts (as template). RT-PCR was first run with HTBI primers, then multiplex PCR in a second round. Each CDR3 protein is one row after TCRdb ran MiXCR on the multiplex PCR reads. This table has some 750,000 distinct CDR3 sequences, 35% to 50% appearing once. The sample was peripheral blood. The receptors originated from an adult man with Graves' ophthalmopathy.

CDR3 sequence reads: CASSSGRQSGNTEAFF. Written as DNA, the CDR3 is TGTGCCAGCAGCTCGGGTAGGCAGTCGGGGAACACTGAAGCTTTCTTT. J is TRBJ1-1 and V is TRBV4-2; the D is unclear. The CDR3 is made up of 16 amino acids. In germline, CDR1 is LGHNA, CDR2 YNFKEQ. V lost 5 bases and J 1 base, leaving 17 bases between the germline ends.

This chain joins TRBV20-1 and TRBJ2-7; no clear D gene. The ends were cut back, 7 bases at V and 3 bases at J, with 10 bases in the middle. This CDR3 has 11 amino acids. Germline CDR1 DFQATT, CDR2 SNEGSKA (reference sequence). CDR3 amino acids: CSVRMVYEQYF. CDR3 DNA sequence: TGCAGTGTACGAATGGTCTACGAGCAGTACTTC.

The CDR3, as DNA: TGTGCCAGCAGCGACCGGGACGGTGCAACTAATGAAAAACTGTTTTTT. Translating it yields CASSDRDGATNEKLFF. The J gene is TRBJ1-4, the V gene TRBV7-2; a possible D gene is TRBD1 (5 bases). This CDR3 has 16 residues. Germline CDR1 and CDR2: SGHTA and FQGNSA. Trimming removed 5 bases from V and 0 bases from J, with 13 bases in between.

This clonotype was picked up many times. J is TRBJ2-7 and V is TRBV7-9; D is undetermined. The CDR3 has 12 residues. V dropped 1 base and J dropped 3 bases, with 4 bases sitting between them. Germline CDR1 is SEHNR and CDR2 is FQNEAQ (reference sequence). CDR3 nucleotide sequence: TGTGCCAGCAGCTTAGGGTTCTACGAGCAGTACTTC. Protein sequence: CASSLGFYEQYF.

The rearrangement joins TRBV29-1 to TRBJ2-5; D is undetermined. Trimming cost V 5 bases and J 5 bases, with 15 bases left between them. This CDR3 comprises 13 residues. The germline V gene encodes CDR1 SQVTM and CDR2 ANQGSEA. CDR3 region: CSVKGVSRETQYF. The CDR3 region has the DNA TGCAGCGTTAAAGGCGTTAGCCGGGAGACCCAGTACTTC.

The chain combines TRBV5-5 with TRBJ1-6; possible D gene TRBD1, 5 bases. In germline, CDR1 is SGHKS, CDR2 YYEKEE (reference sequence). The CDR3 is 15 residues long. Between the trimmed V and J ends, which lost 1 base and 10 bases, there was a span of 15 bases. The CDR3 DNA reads TGTGCCAGCAGCTTGTCGGCAGGGTGGGAGTCACCCCTCCACTTT. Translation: CASSLSAGWESPLHF.

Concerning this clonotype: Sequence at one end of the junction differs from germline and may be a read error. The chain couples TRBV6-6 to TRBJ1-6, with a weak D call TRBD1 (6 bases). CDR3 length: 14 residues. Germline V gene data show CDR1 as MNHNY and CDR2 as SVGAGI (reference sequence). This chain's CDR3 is CTSSLQGTNSPLHF. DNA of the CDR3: TGTACCAGCAGCCTTCAGGGGACTAATTCACCCCTCCACTTT.

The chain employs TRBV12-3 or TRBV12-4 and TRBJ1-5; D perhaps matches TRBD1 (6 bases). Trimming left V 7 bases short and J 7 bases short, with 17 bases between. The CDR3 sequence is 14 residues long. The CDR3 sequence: CASITDGGGQPQHF. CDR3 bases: TGTGCCAGCATTACGGACGGGGGCGGGCAGCCCCAGCATTTT.

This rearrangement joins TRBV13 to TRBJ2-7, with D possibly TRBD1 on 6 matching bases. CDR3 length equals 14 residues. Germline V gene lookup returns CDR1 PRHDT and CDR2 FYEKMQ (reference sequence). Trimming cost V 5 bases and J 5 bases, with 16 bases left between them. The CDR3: CASSAFTGTHEQYF. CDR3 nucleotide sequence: TGTGCCAGCAGCGCATTCACAGGGACCCACGAGCAGTACTTC.

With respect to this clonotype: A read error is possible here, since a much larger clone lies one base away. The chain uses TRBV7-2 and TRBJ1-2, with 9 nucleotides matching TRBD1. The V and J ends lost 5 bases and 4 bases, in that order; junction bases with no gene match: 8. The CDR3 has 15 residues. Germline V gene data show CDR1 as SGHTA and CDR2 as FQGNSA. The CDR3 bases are TGTGCCAGCAGCATACCGGGACAGGGTCTCTATGGCTACACCTTC. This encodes CASSIPGQGLYGYTF.